This entry lists 32 T cell receptor beta chains sequenced from one sample in a study of CD8 T cells in ankylosing spondylitis. One entry per CDR3 protein, called by TCRdb with MiXCR from the 5' RACE reads. In the table there are 250,000 to 350,000 distinct CDR3 sequences, 20% of which are singletons. The sequencing sample was made of blood, either unsorted or a sorted T cell fraction (not recorded which). The receptors derive from a male donor with ankylosing spondylitis or in good health (not recorded which).

This clonotype showed up just a few times. The genes are TRBV12-3 or TRBV12-4 and TRBJ2-2; D is undetermined. Trimming shortened V by 2 bases and J by 8 bases, and 6 bases separated the two germline ends. This CDR3 has 12 residues. DNA for the CDR3: TGTGCCAGCAGTTTAATTGCTGGGGAGCTGTTTTTT. Its translation: CASSLIAGELFF.

J is TRBJ1-2 and V is TRBV6-1; D uncertain. Between the trimmed V and J ends, which lost 0 bases and 0 bases, there was a span of 11 bases. This CDR3 region has 16 residues. Germline CDR1 and CDR2: MNHNS and SASEGT. CDR3 nucleotides: TGTGCCAGCAGTGAAGCGACATTACAAGCTAACTATGGCTACACCTTC. Protein product: CASSEATLQANYGYTF.

This clonotype has a handful of counts. J is TRBJ1-1 and V is TRBV5-1; D is unclear. The CDR3 length is 14 residues. With 0 bases removed from V and 5 bases from J, the gap between germline ends came to 11 bases. From germline, CDR1 is SGHRS and CDR2 YFSETQ. The CDR3 sequence: CASSLASLGTEAFF. CDR3 DNA: TGCGCCAGCAGCTTGGCCAGCCTAGGGACTGAAGCTTTCTTT.

The V call is TRBV18, the J call TRBJ2-1, with TRBD2 matching over 10 bases. The CDR3 runs 15 residues. Germline CDR1 and CDR2: KGHSH and LQKENI. The V gene end was trimmed by 3 bases and the J gene end by 7 bases; junction bases not matched to a gene: 6. CDR3 in DNA: TGTGCCAGCTCACCTCCTAGCGGGAGTCTGAATGAGCAGTTCTTC. Translated, it gives CASSPPSGSLNEQFF.

The V gene is TRBV28, the J gene TRBJ2-2, with 9 positions matching TRBD2. V lost 7 bases, J lost 5 bases, and 8 bases stayed unmatched. Germline CDR1 is MDHEN and CDR2 is SYDVKM. The CDR3 consists of 15 residues. The CDR3 is CASNPSGAGTGELFF. Here the CDR3 DNA reads TGTGCCAGCAATCCTAGCGGGGCTGGGACCGGGGAGCTGTTTTTT. The entire variable domain, with the rest obtained from reference TRBV28 and TRBJ2-2, is as follows: DVKVTQSSRYLVKRTGEKVFLECVQDMDHENMFWYRQDPGLGLRLIYFSYDVKMKEKGDIPEGYSVSREKKERFSLILESASTNQTSMYLCASNPSGAGTGELFFGEGSRLTVL.

This clonotype was seen only a few times. The chain combines TRBV7-8 with TRBJ1-3, with 9 bases aligning to TRBD1. Per the germline V gene, CDR1 is SGHVS and CDR2 is FQNEAQ. V lost 1 base, J lost 4 bases, and 5 bases stayed unmatched. The length of the CDR3 is 16 residues. In DNA, the CDR3 is TGTGCCAGCAGCTTAGGGGCCGGGACAGGGGGAAACACCATATATTTT. As protein: CASSLGAGTGGNTIYF.

This clonotype was recorded at least ten times. The chain combines TRBV5-1 with TRBJ1-1; D is unresolved. The CDR3 runs to 14 residues. Germline CDR1 SGHRS, CDR2 YFSETQ. Trimming pared 7 bases from V and 3 bases from J, leaving 16 bases between. CDR3 nucleotide sequence: TGCGCCAGCGGTAGGCAGGCTCGGGACACTGAAGCTTTCTTT. It translates to CASGRQARDTEAFF. The full variable domain, rest sourced from reference TRBV5-1 and TRBJ1-1, is KAGVTQTPRYLIKTRGQQVTLSCSPISGHRSVSWYQQTPGQGLQFLFEYFSETQRNKGNFPGRFSGRQFSNSRSEMNVSTLELGDSALYLCASGRQARDTEAFFGQGTRLTVV.

This clonotype was seen only a few times. This sequence joins TRBV3-1 and TRBJ2-2; TRBD1 aligns across 8 bases. This CDR3 spans 17 amino acids. CDR1 is LGHDT, CDR2 YNNKEL, per germline (reference sequence). V lost 0 bases to trimming and J lost 4 bases; unmatched junction nucleotides: 7. The CDR3 spells CASSQDFQGAGTGELFF. DNA for the CDR3: TGTGCCAGCAGCCAAGATTTTCAGGGGGCCGGCACCGGGGAGCTGTTTTTT.

This chain uses TRBV20-1 with TRBJ2-5; D might be TRBD1 or TRBD2, each matching 6 bases. Germline V gene sequence: CDR1 DFQATT, CDR2 SNEGSKA (reference sequence). This CDR3 is 14 amino acids long. The ends were cut back, 6 bases at V and 1 base at J, with 15 bases in the middle. Here the CDR3 DNA reads TGCAGTGCCTCAAAGTGGGGGGCCCAAGAGACCCAGTACTTC. The encoded protein is CSASKWGAQETQYF.

This clonotype showed up just a few times. This chain links TRBV7-8 with TRBJ1-4, with TRBD1 matching 8 bases. The CDR3 sequence is 15 residues long. With V trimmed by 6 bases and J by 6 bases, 9 bases remained unmatched. Per germline, CDR1 SGHVS and CDR2 FQNEAQ. CDR3 bases: TGTGCCAGCAGTCTGACGGGACAGGATGATGAAAAACTGTTTTTT. This encodes CASSLTGQDDEKLFF.

This clonotype was seen more than once but under ten times. The V call is TRBV5-1, the J call TRBJ2-2; TRBD2 agrees at 15 bases. V gave up 4 bases and J gave up 5 bases; unmatched junction bases: 9. Germline CDR1 SGHRS, CDR2 YFSETQ. The CDR3 is made up of 18 amino acids. The CDR3, as DNA: TGCGCCAGCAGCCATCGGACTAGCGGGAGGGGGGAAACCGGGGAGCTGTTTTTT. It yields the protein CASSHRTSGRGETGELFF. Full variable domain (missing parts from reference TRBV5-1 and TRBJ2-2): KAGVTQTPRYLIKTRGQQVTLSCSPISGHRSVSWYQQTPGQGLQFLFEYFSETQRNKGNFPGRFSGRQFSNSRSEMNVSTLELGDSALYLCASSHRTSGRGETGELFFGEGSRLTVL.

This clonotype occurred many times. The chain couples TRBV25-1 to TRBJ2-1; 9 bases are a match to TRBD2. This CDR3 region has 13 residues. After removal of 9 bases from V and 3 bases from J, the junction contained 3 bases not matched to a gene. The germline gives CDR1 MGHDK, CDR2 SYGVNS. In nucleotides, the CDR3 is TGTGCCAGTGGGACTAGCAGCTACAATGAGCAGTTCTTC. Residues: CASGTSSYNEQFF.

The chain joins TRBV14 to TRBJ2-3; D remains unclear. Germline loops: CDR1 SGHDN, CDR2 FVKESK. CDR3 length: 19 amino acids. The V end lost 5 bases, the J end lost 0 bases, and 24 bases lay between the germline ends. CDR3 amino acids: CASSLRTVLVGLSTDTQYF. The DNA for the CDR3 is TGTGCCAGCAGCTTGCGCACAGTCCTAGTCGGGCTTAGCACAGATACGCAGTATTTT.

J is TRBJ2-1 and V is TRBV29-1; TRBD2 matches at 11 bases. The trim removed 1 base at V and 1 base at J, leaving 6 bases unmatched. This CDR3 has 17 amino acids. In germline, CDR1 is SQVTM, CDR2 ANQGSEA. The CDR3 region has the DNA TGCAGCGTTGAAGGGACTAGCGGGTGGTCGTCCTACAATGAGCAGTTCTTC. This codes for CSVEGTSGWSSYNEQFF.

In this sample, this clonotype turned up many times. Written as DNA, the CDR3 is TGCGCCAGCAGCCAAGCGGACAGGGACTATGGCTACACCTTC. Protein product: CASSQADRDYGYTF. The chain links TRBV4-1 to TRBJ1-2; TRBD1 matches at 8 bases. There are 14 residues in the CDR3. After removal of 1 base from V and 3 bases from J, the junction contained 1 base not matched to a gene. CDR1 is MGHRA and CDR2 is YSYEKL in the germline V gene.

About this clonotype: A much larger clonotype is one base distant, so this may be a read error. The chain uses TRBV29-1 and TRBJ2-7; perhaps TRBD1 as D (6 bases). Per the germline V gene, CDR1 is SQVTM and CDR2 is ANQGSEA. V lost 8 bases and J lost 6, with 14 bases in between. This CDR3 contains 11 residues. CDR3 nucleotide sequence: TGCAGCTTATTAAACAGGGCCGAGCAGTACGTC. Its translation: CSLLNRAEQYV.

The rearrangement links TRBV29-1 to TRBJ1-1, with D tentatively TRBD1 (6 bases). The ends were cut back, 2 bases at V and 0 bases at J, with 10 bases in the middle. CDR3 length: 14 residues. Germline lookup yields CDR1 SQVTM and CDR2 ANQGSEA. The CDR3 region has the DNA TGCAGCGTTGAAATGGGGGGCATGAACACTGAAGCTTTCTTT. It translates to CSVEMGGMNTEAFF.

This chain links TRBV11-2 with TRBJ2-5; no clear D gene. Germline V gene lookup returns CDR1 SGHAT and CDR2 FQNNGV. The germline V and J ends were trimmed by 6 bases and 7 bases, with 12 bases remaining between them. This CDR3 has 12 amino acids. The CDR3 sequence is CASSPNGLTQYF. As DNA, the CDR3 is TGTGCCAGCAGTCCGAACGGATTGACCCAGTACTTC.

The V call is TRBV5-6, the J call TRBJ2-1; 9 bases fit TRBD2. The CDR3 consists of 14 residues. From germline, CDR1 is SGHDT and CDR2 YYEEEE. V lost 0 bases, J lost 9 bases, and 4 bases stayed unmatched. CDR3 protein: CASSLGSGSGEQFF. The CDR3 DNA reads as TGTGCCAGCAGCTTGGGTAGCGGGAGCGGTGAGCAGTTCTTC. Variable domain in full (rest from reference TRBV5-6 and TRBJ2-1): DAGVTQSPTHLIKTRGQQVTLRCSPKSGHDTVSWYQQALGQGPQFIFQYYEEEERQRGNFPDRFSGHQFPNYSSELNVNALLLGDSALYLCASSLGSGSGEQFFGPGTRLTVL.

This clonotype occurred a few times. The chain links TRBV5-1 to TRBJ2-4, with TRBD2 matching over 7 bases. The germline CDR1 and CDR2 sequences are SGHRS and YFSETQ. V lost 4 bases to trimming and J lost 6 bases; unmatched junction nucleotides: 10. The CDR3 totals 15 residues. Written as DNA, the CDR3 is TGCGCCAGCAGCCGACTAGCCGCCGCTGGAAACATTCAGTACTTC. It encodes CASSRLAAAGNIQYF.

The gene calls are TRBV10-2 and TRBJ2-6; 15 nucleotides match TRBD2. Germline-derived CDR1 and CDR2 are WSHSY and SAAADI. This CDR3 region has 20 residues. The V gene end was trimmed by 0 bases and the J gene end by 2 bases; junction bases not matched to a gene: 5. The CDR3 nucleotides are TGCGCCAGCAGTGAGTCTCGGGGGACTAGCGGGAGGACTGGGGCCAACGTCCTGACTTTC. As protein: CASSESRGTSGRTGANVLTF.

This clonotype was detected a few times. The chain links TRBV6-1 to TRBJ1-1; D is undetermined. CDR3 length: 14 residues. The germline V gene encodes CDR1 MNHNS and CDR2 SASEGT. Between the trimmed V and J ends, which lost 2 bases and 3 bases, there was a span of 10 bases. CDR3 nucleotide sequence: TGTGCCAGCAGTGAAAACAGCTATTACACTGAAGCTTTCTTT. Translation: CASSENSYYTEAFF.

The V and J genes are TRBV20-1 and TRBJ2-1; the D is unclear. V was pared by 5 bases and J by 5 bases, with 13 bases between. Germline V gives CDR1 DFQATT, CDR2 SNEGSKA (reference sequence). The CDR3 totals 13 residues. CDR3 sequence (DNA): TGCAGTGCTCCCGGGCCCTCGAACAATGAGCAGTTCTTC. Translation gives CSAPGPSNNEQFF.

This clonotype came up a few times. This chain uses TRBV12-3 or TRBV12-4 with TRBJ2-1; 11 bases align to TRBD2. This CDR3 contains 15 residues. Germline trimming cut 7 bases from V and 6 bases from J; bases unmatched to any gene: 8. The CDR3 DNA reads as TGTGCCAGCACCCCTATAGCGGGAGGGTTCAATGAGCAGTTCTTC. Translation gives CASTPIAGGFNEQFF.

The chain recombines TRBV6-1 with TRBJ2-5; 9 bases are a match to TRBD2. V was clipped by 7 bases and J by 5 bases; unmatched bases: 17. The CDR3 length is 17 residues. Germline-derived CDR1 and CDR2 are MNHNS and SASEGT. The CDR3 region is CASTLQSSGGSHETQYF. The CDR3 bases are TGTGCCAGCACTCTCCAAAGTAGCGGGGGTTCCCATGAGACCCAGTACTTC.

Only one count was recorded for this clonotype. CDR3 DNA sequence: TGTGCCAGCAGCCACCCGGGACTACCCTACGAGCAGTACGTC. Translating gives CASSHPGLPYEQYV. V gene TRBV6-1 combines with J gene TRBJ2-7; 7 nucleotides align to TRBD2. The CDR3 contains 14 residues. Germline V CDR1 and CDR2: MNHNS, SASEGT. The junction had 7 bases not matched to a gene; V was cut back by 6 bases and J by 2 bases.

The chain's CDR3 is CSATQLAGSYNEQFF. DNA of the CDR3: TGCAGTGCTACTCAACTAGCGGGCTCCTACAATGAGCAGTTCTTC. The V call is TRBV20-1, the J call TRBJ2-1, with 9 bases fitting TRBD2. The trim removed 4 bases at V and 0 bases at J, leaving 4 bases unmatched. The CDR3 covers 15 residues. Germline V gives CDR1 DFQATT, CDR2 SNEGSKA (reference sequence).

The chain recombines TRBV20-1 with TRBJ2-3; D unclear. Per the germline V gene, CDR1 is DFQATT and CDR2 is SNEGSKA (reference sequence). This CDR3 has 16 amino acids. Trimming stripped 2 bases from V and 0 bases from J, with 15 bases between. The CDR3: CSARKQKPYSTDTQYF. The CDR3, as DNA: TGCAGTGCTAGAAAACAAAAACCATATAGCACAGATACGCAGTATTTT.

The chain has TRBV10-3 and TRBJ2-4, with no clear D. The CDR3 covers 15 residues. Deletions cut 0 bases from V and 0 bases from J, with 6 bases between. Germline-derived CDR1 and CDR2 are ENHRY and SYGVKD. The CDR3: CAISESNLAKNIQYF. For the CDR3, the DNA is TGTGCCATCAGTGAGTCAAACTTAGCCAAAAACATTCAGTACTTC.

V and J are TRBV12-3 or TRBV12-4 and TRBJ1-1; D ambiguous. The ends were cut back, 3 bases at V and 7 bases at J, with 12 bases in the middle. The CDR3 runs to 13 residues. CDR3 nucleotides: TGTGCCAGCAGTTTGACGACAAGAGATGAAGCTTTCTTT. Protein: CASSLTTRDEAFF.

This rearrangement joins TRBV11-2 to TRBJ2-2, with D unresolved. This CDR3 contains 14 residues. Per the germline V gene, CDR1 is SGHAT and CDR2 is FQNNGV. The V and J ends lost 7 bases and 2 bases respectively, with 11 bases between them. The CDR3 coding sequence is TGTGCCAGCACCAGCCCCAGCAACACCGGGGAGCTGTTTTTT. Encoded protein: CASTSPSNTGELFF.

The J gene is TRBJ2-2, the V gene TRBV3-1; 13 positions agree with TRBD2. Looked up from germline, CDR1 is LGHDT and CDR2 is YNNKEL (reference sequence). The CDR3 totals 15 residues. The trim removed 8 bases at V and 5 bases at J, leaving 5 bases unmatched. The CDR3: CASWRTSGSTGELFF. CDR3 nucleotide sequence: TGTGCCAGCTGGCGGACTAGCGGGAGTACCGGGGAGCTGTTTTTT.